The present T cell receptor beta chain was sequenced within a study of blood T cell repertoires in COVID-19. Study-level background: The study drew acute and convalescent COVID-19 samples from the United States, Italy and Spain. T cells, B-cell-depleted T cells, or PBMCs supplied cDNA or gDNA.

Trimming shortened V by 4 bases and J by 7 bases, and 16 bases separated the two germline ends. The CDR3 spans 14 residues. Germline lookup yields CDR1 MNHEY and CDR2 SVGAGI. Per the study methods: The authors estimated nucleated cell counts from reference gene primer amplification. The protocol was immunoSEQ multiplex PCR, while the TCRdb copy is restricted to in-frame clones and leaves out a portion. The V and J calls and clone size were taken over from that table, and D and trimming were inferred from the DNA. The sample comprises 180,000 or so clones, about 89% of which are singletons, and just under 2.5% rests with the top ten.

The V call is TRBV6-5, the J call TRBJ1-2; maybe TRBD1 (6 bases). This clonotype originated in a man aged 35-49 years with active or convalescent COVID-19. Sequencing was performed on peripheral blood. The CDR3 nucleotides read TGTGCCAGCAGTTCCGGGACAAGGCTCCGTGGCTACACCTTC. Protein: CASSSGTRLRGYTF.